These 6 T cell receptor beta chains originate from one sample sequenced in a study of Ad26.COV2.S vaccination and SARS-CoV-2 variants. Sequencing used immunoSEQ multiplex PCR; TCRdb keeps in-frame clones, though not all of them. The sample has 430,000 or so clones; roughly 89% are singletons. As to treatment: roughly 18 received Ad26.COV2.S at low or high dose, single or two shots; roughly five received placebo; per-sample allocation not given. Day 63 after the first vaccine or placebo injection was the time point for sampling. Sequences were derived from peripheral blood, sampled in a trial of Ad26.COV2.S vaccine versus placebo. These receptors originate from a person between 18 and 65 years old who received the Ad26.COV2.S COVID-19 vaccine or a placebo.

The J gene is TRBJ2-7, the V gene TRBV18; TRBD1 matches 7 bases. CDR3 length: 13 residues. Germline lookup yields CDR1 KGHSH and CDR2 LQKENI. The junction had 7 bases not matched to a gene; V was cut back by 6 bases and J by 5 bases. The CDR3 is CASSLTGTNEQYV. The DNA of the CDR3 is TGTGCCAGCTCGTTGACAGGGACGAACGAGCAGTACGTC.

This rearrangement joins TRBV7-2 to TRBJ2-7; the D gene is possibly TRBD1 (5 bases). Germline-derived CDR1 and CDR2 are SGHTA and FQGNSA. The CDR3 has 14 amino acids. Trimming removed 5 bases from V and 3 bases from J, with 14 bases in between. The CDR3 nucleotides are TGTGCCAGCAGCCCCTGGGGCAGGGACTACGAGCAGTACTTC. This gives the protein CASSPWGRDYEQYF.

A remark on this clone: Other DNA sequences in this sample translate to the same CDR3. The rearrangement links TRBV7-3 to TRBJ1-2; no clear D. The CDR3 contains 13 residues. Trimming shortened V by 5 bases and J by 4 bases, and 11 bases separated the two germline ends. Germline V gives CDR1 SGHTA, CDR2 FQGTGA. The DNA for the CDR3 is TGTGCCAGCAGCCCGGGGAGGAGCTATGGCTACACCTTC. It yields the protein CASSPGRSYGYTF.

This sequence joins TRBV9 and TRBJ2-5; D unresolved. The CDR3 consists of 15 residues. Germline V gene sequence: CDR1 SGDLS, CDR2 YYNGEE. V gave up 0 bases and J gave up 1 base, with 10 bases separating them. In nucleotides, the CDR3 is TGTGCCAGCAGCGTAGGCTCCGAGTTCCAAGAGACCCAGTACTTC. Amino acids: CASSVGSEFQETQYF.

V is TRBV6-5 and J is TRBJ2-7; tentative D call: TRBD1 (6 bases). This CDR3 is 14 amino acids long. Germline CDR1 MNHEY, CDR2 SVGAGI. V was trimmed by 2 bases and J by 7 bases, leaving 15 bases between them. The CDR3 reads CASSYRQGWGEQYF. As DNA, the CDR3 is TGTGCCAGCAGTTACCGCCAGGGGTGGGGGGAGCAGTACTTC.

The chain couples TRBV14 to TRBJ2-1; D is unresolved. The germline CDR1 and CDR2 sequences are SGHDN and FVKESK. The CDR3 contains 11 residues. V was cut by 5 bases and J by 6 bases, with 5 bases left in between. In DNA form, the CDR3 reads TGTGCCAGCAGCTCTCTCAATGAGCAGTTCTTC. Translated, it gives CASSSLNEQFF.